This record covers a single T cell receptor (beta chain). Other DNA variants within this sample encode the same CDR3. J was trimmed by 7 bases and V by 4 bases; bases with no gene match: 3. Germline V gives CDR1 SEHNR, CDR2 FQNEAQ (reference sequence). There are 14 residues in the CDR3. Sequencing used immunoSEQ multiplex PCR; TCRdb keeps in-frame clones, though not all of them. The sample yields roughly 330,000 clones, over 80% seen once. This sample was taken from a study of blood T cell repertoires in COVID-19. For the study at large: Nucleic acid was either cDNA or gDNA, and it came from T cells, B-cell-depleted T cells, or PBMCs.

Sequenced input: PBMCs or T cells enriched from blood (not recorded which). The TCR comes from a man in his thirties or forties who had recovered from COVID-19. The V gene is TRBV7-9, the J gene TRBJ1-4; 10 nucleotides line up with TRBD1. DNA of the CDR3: TGTGCCAGCAGCTCGACAGGGGGCCTTGAAAAACTGTTTTTT. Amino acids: CASSSTGGLEKLFF. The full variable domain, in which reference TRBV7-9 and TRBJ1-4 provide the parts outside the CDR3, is DTGVSQNPRHKITKRGQNVTFRCDPISEHNRLYWYRQTLGQGPEFLTYFQNEAQLEKSRLLSDRFSAERPKGSFSTLEIQRTEQGDSAMYLCASSSTGGLEKLFFGSGTQLSVL.